Described below is a single T cell receptor (beta chain) sequence and its context. These data are taken from a study of blood T cell repertoires in COVID-19. Germline V CDR1 and CDR2: SGHNT, YENEEA. Trimming took 5 bases from V and 1 from J; bases not matched to a gene: 5. This CDR3 has 16 residues. Measured with immunoSEQ multiplex PCR; TCRdb has only the in-frame clones, and not every one. The sample has fewer than 70,000 clones, about 80% seen once. This chain uses TRBV11-3 with TRBJ2-5; TRBD2 aligns across 12 bases. Sequencing was performed on peripheral blood. The origin of this receptor is a man aged 25 to 45 with COVID-19, enrolled during active disease. CDR3 in DNA: TGTGCCAGCAGCGCCGGACTAGCGGGGTTCCAAGAGACCCAGTACTTC. As protein: CASSAGLAGFQETQYF.